A selection of T cell receptor beta chains follows, all from one sample in a study of OX40 agonist ivuxolimab in advanced cancers. Data came from immunoSEQ multiplex PCR; TCRdb stores just in-frame clones and leaves some out. The sample lists tens of thousands of clones; just over 90% were seen once. The sequencing here drew on CD4+ or CD8+ T cells sorted from blood, taken in a trial of the OX40 agonist ivuxolimab. These receptors were taken from an adult with an advanced solid tumor such as melanoma, head and neck, liver or kidney cancer. Each CDR3 is given with its conserved first and last residue. D genes are given only for firm matches. Clone size, where shown, is once, few, many, or a class for clones that have expanded.

cdr3_nt,cdr3_aa,d_call,j_call,clone_size,v_call
TGTGCCAGCAGTGAGAGCTCCTACAATGAGCAGTTCTTC,CASSESSYNEQFF,-,TRBJ2-1,-,TRBV6-4
TGTGCCAGTAGAATGGGGGGGGCTCACACTGAAGCTTTCTTT,CASRMGGAHTEAFF,-,TRBJ1-1,-,TRBV19
TGTGCCAGCAGTGAGGGACTTAGCACAGATACGCAGTATTTT,CASSEGLSTDTQYF,-,TRBJ2-3,-,TRBV2
TGTGCCAGCAGTTTACTAACAGGGGGTCTTCAGCCCCAGCATTTT,CASSLLTGGLQPQHF,TRBD1,TRBJ1-5,-,TRBV28
TGTGCCAGCAGGCAGGGGGCTGGGTCTCGAGAGACCCAGTACTTC,CASRQGAGSRETQYF,TRBD1,TRBJ2-5,-,TRBV28
TGCGCCAGCAGCCAAGGGATAGCGGGAGGGATTGGTGGCGGGGAGCTGTTTTTT,CASSQGIAGGIGGGELFF,TRBD2,TRBJ2-2,-,TRBV4-3
TGTGCCAGCAGTTTATCGCACAGGGTGGAGACCCAGTACTTC,CASSLSHRVETQYF,-,TRBJ2-5,-,TRBV27
TGCGCCAGCAGCCCGGGACAGGGTTGGGCAGATACGCAGTATTTT,CASSPGQGWADTQYF,TRBD1,TRBJ2-3,-,TRBV4-3
TGTGCCTCCTGGTATAGCACAGATACGCAGTATTTT,CASWYSTDTQYF,-,TRBJ2-3,-,TRBV27
TGCAGCGTTGAAGGGCGGGGGGGACAAGAGACCCAGTACTTC,CSVEGRGGQETQYF,TRBD2,TRBJ2-5,-,TRBV29-1
TGTGCCAGCAGCCCTAGCGACCCAGAGACCCAGTACTTC,CASSPSDPETQYF,-,TRBJ2-5,-,TRBV7-8
TGCGCCAGCAGCTTGCTCCAGGGGGCGAACACTGAAGCTTTCTTT,CASSLLQGANTEAFF,TRBD1,TRBJ1-1,few,TRBV5-1
TGCAGCGTTGTATGGCAGGGGGCAACTAATGAAAAACTGTTTTTT,CSVVWQGATNEKLFF,TRBD1,TRBJ1-4,-,TRBV29-1
TGTGCCAGCAGTTTTTATAGCGGGAGCGGGAACACCGGGGAGCTGTTTTTT,CASSFYSGSGNTGELFF,TRBD2,TRBJ2-2,-,TRBV28
TGTGCCAGCAGTGCAGGGACAGGGGGCCAGGCTTTCTTT,CASSAGTGGQAFF,TRBD1,TRBJ1-1,-,TRBV28
TGTGCCGGGGGGAGGGAGTTCGCAGCCCACACTGAAGCTTTCTTT,CAGGREFAAHTEAFF,-,TRBJ1-1,-,TRBV6-1
TGTGCCAGTAGTATGGTAGCGGGGTACACCGGGGAGCTGTTTTTT,CASSMVAGYTGELFF,TRBD2,TRBJ2-2,-,TRBV19
TGCGCCAGCAGCCAAGAGCTTCCAGATACGCAGTATTTT,CASSQELPDTQYF,-,TRBJ2-3,-,TRBV4-3
TGTGCCACCAGCGGCGATAAAAACATTCAGTACTTC,CATSGDKNIQYF,-,TRBJ2-4,-,TRBV15
TGTGCCAGCCTCATCGGGGGAGGGAGTCGCTTCGAGCAGTACTTC,CASLIGGGSRFEQYF,TRBD2,TRBJ2-7,-,TRBV2
TGTGCCAGCAGCTTTGGAGGTTACAATGAGCAGTTCTTC,CASSFGGYNEQFF,-,TRBJ2-1,-,TRBV5-4
TGTGCCAGCAGCGAGCGGGAGGGCGTAGAGACCCAGTACTTC,CASSEREGVETQYF,TRBD2,TRBJ2-5,-,TRBV7-2
TGTGCCAGCAGTGACAGAATTGATAGCAATCAGCCCCAGCATTTT,CASSDRIDSNQPQHF,-,TRBJ1-5,-,TRBV6-6
TGTGCCAGCAGCCCCCGGCTAGCGGGAGGCTCCCTCACAGATACGCAGTATTTT,CASSPRLAGGSLTDTQYF,TRBD2,TRBJ2-3,-,TRBV9
TGTGCCAGCAGCCTCCGGGACACTTACAATGAGCAGTTCTTC,CASSLRDTYNEQFF,-,TRBJ2-1,-,TRBV27
TGTGCCAGCAGCTTAATAGCTAGCGGGACTACGAACACCGGGGAGCTGTTTTTT,CASSLIASGTTNTGELFF,TRBD2,TRBJ2-2,medium-sized,TRBV7-3
TGTGCCAGCAGCTTAGGACTTGGACTAGCGGGGGGCTCCTACAATGAGCAGTTCTTC,CASSLGLGLAGGSYNEQFF,TRBD2,TRBJ2-1,-,TRBV7-8
TGTGCCAGCAGTTGGTTAAGTCCGACAGGGTCTCTCTACAATGAGCAGTTCTTC,CASSWLSPTGSLYNEQFF,TRBD1,TRBJ2-1,-,TRBV27
TGTGCCAGCAGCCCCAGGACAGGGGAGGGCGGGGAGCTGTTTTTT,CASSPRTGEGGELFF,TRBD1,TRBJ2-2,-,TRBV14
TGCAGCGTCCAAGGGGACCGCAATGAGCAGTTCTTC,CSVQGDRNEQFF,-,TRBJ2-1,-,TRBV29-1
TGTGCCAGCAGCGAGGACGGGGGGCGCACAGATACGCAGTATTTT,CASSEDGGRTDTQYF,-,TRBJ2-3,-,TRBV9
TGTGCCAGCAGCGTTGGGGACAGCTCCTACGAGCAGTACTTC,CASSVGDSSYEQYF,TRBD1,TRBJ2-7,-,TRBV9
TGTGCCAGCAGCTTAGACCCCAATGAGCAGTTCTTC,CASSLDPNEQFF,-,TRBJ2-1,-,TRBV11-3
TGTGCCAGCAGCATCGGGGTCCCCTACGAGCAGTACTTC,CASSIGVPYEQYF,-,TRBJ2-7,few,TRBV6-6
TGCAGCGTTTTATGGGCTAGCGGGGTAGTAACCAATGAGCAGTTCTTC,CSVLWASGVVTNEQFF,TRBD2,TRBJ2-1,-,TRBV29-1
TGTGCCAGCAGACCCGGGGCAGGCAATCAGCCCCAGCATTTT,CASRPGAGNQPQHF,-,TRBJ1-5,few,TRBV25-1
TGTGCCAGTAGTATCGACGGGTACAATGAGCAGTTCTTC,CASSIDGYNEQFF,-,TRBJ2-1,-,TRBV19
TGTGCCAGCAGCTACCCAGGACAGGGGAACACAGATACGCAGTATTTT,CASSYPGQGNTDTQYF,TRBD1,TRBJ2-3,-,TRBV7-6
TGTGCCAGTAGTACCGGGACTAGCTTGCCCGAGCAGTACTTC,CASSTGTSLPEQYF,TRBD2,TRBJ2-7,-,TRBV19
TGTGCCACTTGGACAGGCGGGGATGTGGCGGGAATTGAGCGCACCTTC,CATWTGGDVAGIERTF,TRBD1,TRBJ1-2,-,TRBV10-3
TGTGCCAGCTCACCTGGGACACGGGAGCAGTACTTC,CASSPGTREQYF,-,TRBJ2-7,-,TRBV18
TGTGCCAGCAGTTTCAGAAGACAGGGTACCGGGGAGCTGTTTTTT,CASSFRRQGTGELFF,TRBD1,TRBJ2-2,-,TRBV28
TGTGCCACCAGCAGAGAGGACGATAACTATGGCTACACCTTC,CATSREDDNYGYTF,-,TRBJ1-2,-,TRBV15
TGTGCCAGCAGTCCTGGACAGGGGGCTAACACTGAAGCTTTCTTT,CASSPGQGANTEAFF,TRBD1,TRBJ1-1,-,TRBV6-5
TGTGCCAGCAGCAACACCGGGACACCCTCCTACAATGAGCAGTTCTTC,CASSNTGTPSYNEQFF,-,TRBJ2-1,-,TRBV7-3